The rows below give T cell receptor beta chains drawn from one sample of a study of T cells in Graves' hyperthyroidism and ophthalmopathy. TCRdb called the multiplex PCR reads again in MiXCR, with one record for every CDR3 protein. The sample yields about 560,000 distinct CDR3 sequences, approximately 16% seen once. The sequenced material came from blood. The receptors originated from a woman between 18 and 30 years old with Graves' hyperthyroidism. Each CDR3 is given with its conserved first and last residue. A D gene is named only where the DNA matches it firmly. Clone size, where shown, is once, few, many, or a class for clones that have expanded.

TRBV5-8	NA	many	TRBJ2-3	CASSLGGGARTDTQYF	TGTGCCAGCAGCTTGGGCGGCGGGGCACGCACAGATACGCAGTATTTT
TRBV7-2	TRBD1	many	TRBJ1-1	CASRKRDRGTEAFF	TGTGCCAGCAGAAAAAGGGACAGGGGCACTGAAGCTTTCTTT
TRBV29-1	NA	many	TRBJ1-1	CSVDRGPLNTEAFF	TGCAGCGTTGATCGAGGGCCCTTGAACACTGAAGCTTTCTTT
TRBV5-1	NA	few	TRBJ2-5	CASSRVTEETQYF	TGCGCCAGCAGCAGGGTAACAGAAGAGACCCAGTACTTC
TRBV6-2/TRBV6-3	TRBD2	few	TRBJ2-1	CASRETSGRKKSEQFF	TGTGCCAGCAGGGAGACTAGCGGGAGAAAGAAGAGTGAGCAGTTCTTC
TRBV11-1	NA	NA	TRBJ2-4	CASSQGLGYKNIQYF	TGTGCCAGCAGCCAGGGCCTGGGATACAAAAACATTCAGTACTTC
TRBV7-3	NA	NA	TRBJ1-5	CASSLRQAQPQHF	TGTGCCAGCAGCCTGAGACAGGCTCAGCCCCAGCATTTT
TRBV27	NA	many	TRBJ2-5	CASRRLTALIQETQYF	TGTGCCAGCCGGAGACTGACGGCACTCATCCAAGAGACCCAGTACTTC
TRBV7-9	NA	many	TRBJ2-7	CASTWVSYDEQYF	TGTGCCAGCACCTGGGTGAGCTACGACGAGCAGTACTTC
TRBV5-1	TRBD1	NA	TRBJ1-5	CASSVTGGDQPQHF	TGCGCCAGCAGCGTTACAGGGGGGGACCAGCCCCAGCATTTT
TRBV19	NA	NA	TRBJ1-1	CASSITPGTEAFF	TGTGCCAGTAGTATAACCCCGGGGACTGAAGCTTTCTTT
TRBV12-3/TRBV12-4	NA	many	TRBJ1-5	CASSDSLYQPQHF	TGTGCCAGCAGTGACAGCCTATATCAGCCCCAGCATTTT
TRBV7-3	NA	many	TRBJ1-1	CASSPDPNTEAFF	TGTGCCAGCAGCCCGGACCCGAACACTGAAGCTTTCTTT
TRBV5-4	TRBD2	many	TRBJ2-7	CASSLRGLAGSYEQYF	TGTGCCAGCAGCTTGAGAGGACTAGCGGGATCCTACGAGCAGTACTTC
TRBV4-1	NA	NA	TRBJ2-7	CASSTRPKVSSYEQYF	TGCGCCAGCAGCACTAGGCCGAAGGTTAGCTCCTACGAGCAGTACTTC
TRBV12-5	NA	NA	TRBJ1-1	CASGAVGAQNTEAFF	TGTGCTAGTGGTGCTGTGGGGGCGCAGAACACTGAAGCTTTCTTT
TRBV9	TRBD2	NA	TRBJ2-7	CASSSGLAGGPSSYEQYF	TGTGCCAGCAGCTCGGGACTAGCGGGGGGACCAAGCTCCTACGAGCAGTACTTC
TRBV5-6	NA	NA	TRBJ2-1	CTSSPVRVDNEQFF	TGTACCAGCAGCCCCGTCCGGGTCGACAATGAGCAGTTCTTC
TRBV10-3	TRBD1	many	TRBJ2-7	CATGTGGFYEQYF	TGTGCCACCGGGACAGGGGGCTTTTACGAGCAGTACTTC
TRBV7-2	NA	few	TRBJ2-1	CASSLVGQRSYNEQFF	TGTGCCAGCAGCTTAGTAGGTCAGCGCTCCTACAATGAGCAGTTCTTC
TRBV19	NA	once	TRBJ1-2	CASKRSYGYTF	TGTGCCAGTAAAAGGAGCTATGGCTACACCTTC
TRBV27	TRBD1	few	TRBJ2-7	CASSRRQGPYEQYF	TGTGCCAGCAGTCGGAGACAGGGCCCCTACGAGCAGTACTTC
TRBV30	TRBD1	many	TRBJ1-2	CAWNPGQDYYGYTF	TGTGCCTGGAACCCGGGACAGGACTACTATGGCTACACCTTC
TRBV29-1	NA	few	TRBJ1-4	CSFTRGGGSEKLFF	TGCAGCTTCACCCGGGGGGGCGGGTCCGAAAAACTGTTTTTT
TRBV5-4	TRBD1	NA	TRBJ2-5	CASRNPGGAETQYF	TGTGCCAGCAGAAATCCAGGGGGCGCGGAGACCCAGTACTTC
TRBV10-3	TRBD1	NA	TRBJ1-2	CAISELVQGADGYTF	TGTGCCATCAGTGAACTAGTACAGGGGGCAGATGGCTACACCTTC
TRBV28	NA	NA	TRBJ2-1	CASSFDTGQQFF	TGTGCCAGCAGTTTTGATACAGGTCAGCAGTTCTTC
TRBV4-2	NA	many	TRBJ2-1	CASSHTKGDEQFF	TGTGCCAGCAGCCACACAAAAGGGGATGAGCAGTTCTTC